This T cell receptor (beta chain) was identified during a study of T cells in narcolepsy (dated by TCRdb to 2016 to 2019). Looking at the study overall: The study enrolled patients with narcolepsy type 1 or type 2 (NT1, NT2) together with healthy control donors. The study sought autoreactive T cells targeting hypocretin neuron self-antigens (hypocretin, TRIB2) in narcolepsy patients, using TCR Vbeta sequencing to track clonotypes in blood and CSF.

Details on this clone: This receptor's antigen is unknown. Base qualities were left out, and no much larger clone turns up one base away.

For CDR1 and CDR2, the germline V gene lists MDHEN and SYDVKM. V lost 6 bases and J lost 1 base, and the count of bases not matched to a germline gene is 7. The CDR3, from cysteine to phenylalanine, totals 15 residues. Only the CDR3 DNA is retained, 45 bases long and in frame from the first base. Results the study describes overall, beyond this receptor: Plots that compared CSF and blood CD4+ T cell clonotypes from the same patient highlighted HCRT-specific and TRIB2-specific autoreactive clonotypes. According to the report, autoreactive clonotypes were detected serially in the blood of the same patients and of different patients, but not in healthy controls. No sequences matching autoreactive T cell clones were present in some of the blood memory CD4+ repertoires from patients and controls. Numbers of sequenced blood memory CD4+ clonotypes were comparable, averaging approximately 42,000 in patients and under 35,000 in controls.

Receptor amplification or capture employed the immunoSEQ multiplex PCR assay. TCRdb retrieved this table from immuneACCESS and kept in-frame rearrangements only. Not all clones are present; in checked studies, unresolved V genes account for under half, and no reason is known for the remainder. Present in this sample are tens of thousands of clones, 70% to 90% of which were seen just once. The ten largest clones capture 1.6% of the sample. For TCR Vbeta sequencing, memory CD4+ T cells were sorted ex vivo from the peripheral blood of both healthy controls and narcolepsy patients. The TCR comes from a human donor with narcolepsy. This chain is built from TRBV28 and TRBJ2-5, and 8 junction bases match TRBD2. Sequencing used CD45RA- memory CD4+ T cells from PBMCs. Per the publication, the cell subset or site label means: memory T cells sorted ex vivo from peripheral blood. The nucleotide sequence reads TGTGCCAGCAGGCTGGGAGCGGGGGTCCAAGAGACCCAGTACTTC. It is translated as CASRLGAGVQETQYF. With the rest looked up from the reference TRBV28 and TRBJ2-5 genes rather than sequenced, the full variable domain is DVKVTQSSRYLVKRTGEKVFLECVQDMDHENMFWYRQDPGLGLRLIYFSYDVKMKEKGDIPEGYSVSREKKERFSLILESASTNQTSMYLCASRLGAGVQETQYFGPGTRLLVL.